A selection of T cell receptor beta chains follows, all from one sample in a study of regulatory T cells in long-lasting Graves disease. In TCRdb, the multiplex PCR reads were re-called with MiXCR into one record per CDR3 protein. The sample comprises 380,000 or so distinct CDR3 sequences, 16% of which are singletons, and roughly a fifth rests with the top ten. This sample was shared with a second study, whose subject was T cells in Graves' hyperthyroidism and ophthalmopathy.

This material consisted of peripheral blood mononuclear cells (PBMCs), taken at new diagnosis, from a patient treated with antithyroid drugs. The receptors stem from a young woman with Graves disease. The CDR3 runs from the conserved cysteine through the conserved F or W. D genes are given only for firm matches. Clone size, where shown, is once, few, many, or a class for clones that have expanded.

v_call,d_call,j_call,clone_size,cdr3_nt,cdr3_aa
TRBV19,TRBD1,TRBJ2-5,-,TGTGCCAGTAGTCTCTGGACAGGTGAAGAGACCCAGTACTTC,CASSLWTGEETQYF
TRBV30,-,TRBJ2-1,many,TGTGCCTGTTCAATGGGGGGCGGTTACAATGAGCAGTTCTTC,CACSMGGGYNEQFF
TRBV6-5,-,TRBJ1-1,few,TGTGCCAGCAGTTCGGGCGCTGGGAACTTGAACACTGAAGCTTTCTTT,CASSSGAGNLNTEAFF
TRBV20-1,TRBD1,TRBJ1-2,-,TGCAGTGCTAGACCCTCGGGGACAGGGGAAAACTATGGCTACACCTTC,CSARPSGTGENYGYTF
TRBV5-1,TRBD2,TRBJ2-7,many,TGCGCCAGCAGCTTGGGACTAGCGGGAGTTGCTCGCAACTACGAGCAGTACTTC,CASSLGLAGVARNYEQYF
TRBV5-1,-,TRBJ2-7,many,TGCGCCAGCAGCTTGGGAGCGGATAGTCTCTACGAGCAGTACTTC,CASSLGADSLYEQYF
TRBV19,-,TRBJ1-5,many,TGTGCCAGTAGTATGGGCCAGGGTGGCCAGCCCCAGCATTTT,CASSMGQGGQPQHF
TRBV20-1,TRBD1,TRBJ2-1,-,TGCAGTGCTAGAGAAGGGGGACAGGGGGTCAAGCGGGGGTACAATGAGCAGTTCTTC,CSAREGGQGVKRGYNEQFF
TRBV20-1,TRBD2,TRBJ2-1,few,TGCAGTGCTAGAGACCTAGCGGGGGGAAATGGGAATGAGCAGTTCTTC,CSARDLAGGNGNEQFF
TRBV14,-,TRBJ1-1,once,TGTGCCAGCAGCCAAATAATCAGGGAGAACACTGAAGCTTTCTTT,CASSQIIRENTEAFF
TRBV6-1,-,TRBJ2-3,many,TGTGCCAGCAGCCTACGACAAGGCTCAGATACGCAGTATTTT,CASSLRQGSDTQYF
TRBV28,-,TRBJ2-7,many,TGTGCCAGCAGTTTCTGGGGGGCTAAGTCCTACGAGCAGTACTTC,CASSFWGAKSYEQYF
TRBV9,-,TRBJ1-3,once,TGTGCCAGCAGCGTAGTGGGGATCCCTGGAAACACCATATATTTT,CASSVVGIPGNTIYF
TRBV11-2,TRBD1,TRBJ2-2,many,TGTGCCAGCAGCTTGACTGGGACAGGGGGCGCGAACACCGGGGAGCTGTTTTTT,CASSLTGTGGANTGELFF
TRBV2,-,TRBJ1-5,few,TGTGCCAGCAGTGATGTGGCGGTTAATCAGCCCCAGCATTTT,CASSDVAVNQPQHF
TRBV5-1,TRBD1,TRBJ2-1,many,TGCGCCAGCAGCTCGCTGACAGGGACGGGTGAGCAGTTCTTC,CASSSLTGTGEQFF
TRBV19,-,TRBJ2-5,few,TGTGCCCCCTCCGGGACACCTAAAGAGACCCAGTACTTC,CAPSGTPKETQYF
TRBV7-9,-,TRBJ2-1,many,TGTGCCAGCAGTTCACAGCGGAGCTCCTACAATGAGCAGTTCTTC,CASSSQRSSYNEQFF
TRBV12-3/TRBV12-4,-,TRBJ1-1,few,TGTGCCAGCAGTCCCTCTGGGGGCGCCTCAGTAGCTTTCTTT,CASSPSGGASVAFF
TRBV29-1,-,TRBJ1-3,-,TGCAGCGTTCCGGGAGCCTCTGGAAACACCATATATTTT,CSVPGASGNTIYF
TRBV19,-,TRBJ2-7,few,TGTGCCAGTAGTATAGAGGGGGGCTCCTACGAGCAGTACTTC,CASSIEGGSYEQYF
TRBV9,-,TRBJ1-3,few,TGTGCCAGCAGCGCCCCATCGGGCTCTGGAAACACCATATATTTT,CASSAPSGSGNTIYF
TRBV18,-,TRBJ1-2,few,TGTGCCAGCTCACCATCCGACAGAACTAGCAATGGCTACACCTTC,CASSPSDRTSNGYTF